The T cell receptor (beta chain) under discussion was sequenced for a study of identical twins. Study findings and constraints: Memory repertoires showed no such pattern, whereas abundant cord blood beta clonotypes carried fewer insertions.

After removal of 4 bases from V and 4 bases from J, the junction contained 7 bases not matched to a gene. Germline-derived CDR1 and CDR2 are SGHRS and YFSETQ. The CDR3 covers 15 residues. With respect to this clonotype: Its antigen is unknown.

TCRdb processed the 5' RACE reads anew with MiXCR; each CDR3 protein has one entry. Here the sample spans approximately 490,000 distinct CDR3 sequences, more than 20% being singletons. The sample was also linked to a second study, of yellow fever vaccine responses in identical twins.

The chain links TRBV5-1 to TRBJ2-2, with TRBD2 matching 7 bases. Sequencing was carried out using CD4+ T cells sorted from blood. The clonotype comes from a woman aged 18-30 years in good health. The CDR3 spells CASSIQGGGTGELFF. In nucleotides, the CDR3 is TGCGCCAGCAGCATCCAAGGCGGGGGCACCGGGGAGCTGTTTTTT.